These 2 T cell receptor beta chains were sequenced from one sample in a study of OX40 agonist ivuxolimab in advanced cancers. Only in-frame clones appear in the TCRdb table, and some are missing; sequencing was by immunoSEQ multiplex PCR. This table has about 50,000 clones, about 90% appearing once. The sequencing here drew on CD4+ or CD8+ T cells sorted from blood, taken in a trial of the OX40 agonist ivuxolimab. The receptors originated from an adult with an advanced solid tumor such as melanoma, head and neck, liver or kidney cancer.

V gene TRBV19 combines with J gene TRBJ1-1, with 8 positions matching TRBD1. The V segment lost 4 bases and the J segment 6 bases; nucleotides outside the gene matches: 7. CDR3 length: 14 residues. Germline CDR1 and CDR2: LNHDA and SQIVND (reference sequence). DNA of the CDR3: TGTGCCAGTAGTAATCAGGGGGCAAGAGCTGAAGCTTTCTTT. This encodes CASSNQGARAEAFF.

The chain is built from TRBV7-6 and TRBJ2-1, with a possible D match to TRBD1 (5 bases). This CDR3 spans 14 amino acids. Germline V gene lookup returns CDR1 SGHVS and CDR2 FNYEAQ. Trimming pared 5 bases from V and 8 bases from J, leaving 16 bases between. The CDR3 protein is CASSRSGAVHEQFF. CDR3 nucleotides: TGTGCCAGCAGCCGAAGTGGGGCGGTGCATGAGCAGTTCTTC.